This T cell receptor beta chain was recorded in a study of cytomegalovirus exposure and HLA in healthy donors. The study, taken as a whole, reports: Fewer N-insertions than the roughly 630-donor mean were reportedly shown by an Asian-associated ancestry cluster in a later analysis. The study recorded fewer than 200 TCR beta chains that were cytomegalovirus-associated.

In its sample, this clone was seen a few times. Its antigen is unidentified. Researchers ran the PCR with 60 Vbeta and 13 Jbeta primers. Method: immunoSEQ multiplex PCR; TCRdb's copy keeps in-frame clones and lacks some. In the table there are 90,000 to 150,000 clones, 60% to 85% of which are singletons. The sequencing sample was made of PBMCs. The clonotype comes from a man aged 45-60 years in good health and CMV-seropositive.

The CDR3 nucleotides are TGCGCCAGCAGCTTGGACAAAGGGAGAGGGGCCAACGTCCTGACTTTC. Its protein is CASSLDKGRGANVLTF. J is TRBJ2-6 and V is TRBV5-1, with D maybe TRBD2 (5 bases). This CDR3 region has 16 residues. Trimming stripped 0 bases from V and 4 bases from J, with 11 bases between. Germline loops: CDR1 SGHRS, CDR2 YFSETQ.